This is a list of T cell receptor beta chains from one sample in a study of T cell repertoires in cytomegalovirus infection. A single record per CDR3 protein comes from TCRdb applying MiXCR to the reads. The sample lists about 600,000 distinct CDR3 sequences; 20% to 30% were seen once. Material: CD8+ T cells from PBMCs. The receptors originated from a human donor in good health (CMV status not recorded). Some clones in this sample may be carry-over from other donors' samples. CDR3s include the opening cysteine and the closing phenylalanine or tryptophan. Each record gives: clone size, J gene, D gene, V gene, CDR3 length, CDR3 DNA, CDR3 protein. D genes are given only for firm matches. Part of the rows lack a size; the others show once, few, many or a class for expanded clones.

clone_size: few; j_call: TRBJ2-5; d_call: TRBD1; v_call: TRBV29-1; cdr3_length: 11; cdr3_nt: TGCAGCGTCGACAGGGAAGAGACCCAGTACTTC; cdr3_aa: CSVDREETQYF
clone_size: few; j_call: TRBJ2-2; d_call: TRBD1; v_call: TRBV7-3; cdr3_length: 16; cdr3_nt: TGTGCCAGCAGCTACGGGACAGGGTTGGACACCGGGGAGCTGTTTTTT; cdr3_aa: CASSYGTGLDTGELFF
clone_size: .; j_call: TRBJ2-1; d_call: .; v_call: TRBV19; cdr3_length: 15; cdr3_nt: TGTGCCAGTAGTATAGATGAGACAGGCCCCAATGAGCAGTTCTTC; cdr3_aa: CASSIDETGPNEQFF
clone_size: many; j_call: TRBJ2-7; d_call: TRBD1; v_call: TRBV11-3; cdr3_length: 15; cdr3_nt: TGTGCCAGCAGCTTAGGTCGGGACAGGGGATACGAGCAGTACTTC; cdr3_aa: CASSLGRDRGYEQYF
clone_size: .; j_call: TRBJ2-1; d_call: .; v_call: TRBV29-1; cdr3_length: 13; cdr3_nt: TGCAGCGTTTCAGAAGGGTCCTACAATGAGCAGTTCTTC; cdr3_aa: CSVSEGSYNEQFF
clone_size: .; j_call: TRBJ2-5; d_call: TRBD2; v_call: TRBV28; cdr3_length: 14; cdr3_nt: TGTGCCAGCAGTTTGCCCAGCGGGGCAGAGACCCAGTACTTC; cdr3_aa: CASSLPSGAETQYF
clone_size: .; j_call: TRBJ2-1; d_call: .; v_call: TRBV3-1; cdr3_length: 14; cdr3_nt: TGTGCCAGCAGCCAAGTTGACGTACACAATGAGCAGTTCTTC; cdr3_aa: CASSQVDVHNEQFF
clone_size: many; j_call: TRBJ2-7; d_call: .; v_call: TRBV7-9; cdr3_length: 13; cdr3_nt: TGTGCCAGCAGCCTCGTGGGGCACTACGAGCAGTACTTC; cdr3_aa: CASSLVGHYEQYF
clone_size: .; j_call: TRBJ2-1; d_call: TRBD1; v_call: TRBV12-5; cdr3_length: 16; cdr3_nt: TGTGCTAGTGGTTTGGGGAGACAGGGTACCCACAATGAGCAGTTCTTC; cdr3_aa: CASGLGRQGTHNEQFF
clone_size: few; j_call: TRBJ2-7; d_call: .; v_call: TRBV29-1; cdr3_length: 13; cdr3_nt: TGCAGCGTTGACGTTTTGGGCTCCTACGAGCAGTACTTC; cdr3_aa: CSVDVLGSYEQYF
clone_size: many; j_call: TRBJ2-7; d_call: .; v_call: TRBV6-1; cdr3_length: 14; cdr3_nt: TGTGCCAGCAGTGAAGGTAGAGCGACCTACGAGCAGTACTTC; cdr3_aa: CASSEGRATYEQYF
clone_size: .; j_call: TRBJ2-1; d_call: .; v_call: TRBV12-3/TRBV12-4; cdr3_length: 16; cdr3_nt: TGTGCCAGCAGTCCTAATCGCGGGGGCACCTACAATGAGCAGTTCTTC; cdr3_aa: CASSPNRGGTYNEQFF